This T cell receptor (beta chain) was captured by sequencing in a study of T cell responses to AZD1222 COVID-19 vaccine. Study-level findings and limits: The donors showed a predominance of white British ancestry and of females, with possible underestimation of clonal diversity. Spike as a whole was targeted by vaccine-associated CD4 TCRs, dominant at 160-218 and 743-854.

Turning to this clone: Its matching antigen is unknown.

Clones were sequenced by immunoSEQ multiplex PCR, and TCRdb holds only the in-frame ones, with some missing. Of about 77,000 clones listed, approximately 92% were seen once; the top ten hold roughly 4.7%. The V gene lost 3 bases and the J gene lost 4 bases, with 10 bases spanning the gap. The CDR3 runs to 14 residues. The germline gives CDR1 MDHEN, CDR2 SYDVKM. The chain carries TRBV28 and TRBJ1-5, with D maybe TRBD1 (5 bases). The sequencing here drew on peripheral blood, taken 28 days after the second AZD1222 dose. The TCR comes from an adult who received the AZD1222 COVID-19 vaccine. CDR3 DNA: TGTGCCAGCAGTTTGGGGCAGGGAAATCAGCCCCAGCATTTT. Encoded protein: CASSLGQGNQPQHF.